Below are 23 T cell receptor beta chains sequenced from a single sample in a study of shared clonotypes between healthy human individuals. Naive-designated CD8 cells lacked CD45RO, were positively enriched for CCR7, and omitted terminally differentiated effector memory CD45RA+ cells. Sequenced by immunoSEQ multiplex PCR; TCRdb stores in-frame clones only, minus some. Of millions of clones listed, 93% are singletons. The material sequenced was naive CD8+ T cells from PBMCs. The receptor source for this set is a man younger than 30 in good health. Some clones in this sample may be carry-over from other donors' samples.

The chain employs TRBV4-1 and TRBJ1-3; D is undetermined. The germline V gene encodes CDR1 MGHRA and CDR2 YSYEKL. This CDR3 is 14 amino acids long. The ends were cut back, 6 bases at V and 4 bases at J, with 13 bases in the middle. The CDR3 is CASRPVGFGNTIYF. The DNA for the CDR3 is TGCGCCAGCAGACCAGTGGGGTTCGGAAACACCATATATTTT.

This chain joins TRBV6-5 and TRBJ1-1; the D gene is possibly TRBD1 (5 bases). The germline CDR1 and CDR2 sequences are MNHEY and SVGAGI. The CDR3 is 14 residues long. Between the trimmed V and J ends, which lost 7 bases and 2 bases, there was a span of 14 bases. The CDR3 loop reads CASKTRQSNTEAFF. In nucleotides, the CDR3 is TGTGCCAGCAAGACCCGACAGAGTAACACTGAAGCTTTCTTT.

Regarding this clone: This sample also contains other DNA sequences that code for the same CDR3. The chain has TRBV7-9 and TRBJ2-7; tentative D call: TRBD1 (5 bases). V was cut by 1 base and J by 2 bases, with 9 bases left in between. The CDR3 is 14 amino acids. CDR1 is SEHNR and CDR2 is FQNEAQ in the germline V gene (reference sequence). CDR3: CASSLGGATYEQYF. In DNA form, the CDR3 reads TGTGCCAGCAGCTTAGGTGGGGCCACCTACGAGCAGTACTTC.

The chain recombines TRBV6-5 with TRBJ2-3, with D perhaps TRBD2 (6 bases). The V end lost 0 bases, the J end lost 4 bases, and 14 bases lay between the germline ends. Germline V gene sequence: CDR1 MNHEY, CDR2 SVGAGI. This CDR3 has 16 amino acids. In DNA, the CDR3 is TGTGCCAGCAGTTACTCGGAGAGGGAGGTACCAGATACGCAGTATTTT. Translated, it gives CASSYSEREVPDTQYF.

The V and J genes are TRBV9 and TRBJ1-6; D remains unclear. Germline-derived CDR1 and CDR2 are SGDLS and YYNGEE. The CDR3 length is 15 residues. V lost 1 base and J 5 bases, leaving 10 bases between the germline ends. CDR3 sequence (DNA): TGTGCCAGCAGCGTACACCCAGGAGATAATTCACCCCTCCACTTT. Translation gives CASSVHPGDNSPLHF.

This clone is a singleton in its sample. This chain uses TRBV15 with TRBJ2-2; D not resolved. Trimming took 1 base from V and 5 from J, leaving 11 bases between them. Looked up from germline, CDR1 is LNHNV and CDR2 is YYDKDF (reference sequence). CDR3 length: 15 amino acids. The CDR3 DNA follows: TGTGCCACCAGCAGAGCCCAGGTTGGGACCGGGGAGCTGTTTTTT. This gives the protein CATSRAQVGTGELFF.

The chain uses TRBV9 and TRBJ2-7, with 7 nucleotides matching TRBD1. Trimming took 3 bases from V and 1 from J; bases not matched to a gene: 10. The CDR3 is 16 residues long. Germline CDR1 SGDLS, CDR2 YYNGEE. The CDR3 protein is CASSASPQTGSYEQYF. The CDR3 DNA reads as TGTGCCAGCAGCGCCTCCCCTCAGACAGGGTCCTACGAGCAGTACTTC.

Turning to this clone: The identical CDR3 is also encoded by other nucleotide sequences in the sample. The chain joins TRBV19 to TRBJ1-1, with D possibly matching TRBD1 (5 bases). This CDR3 is 13 amino acids long. Trimming shortened V by 6 bases and J by 0 bases, and 8 bases separated the two germline ends. In germline, CDR1 is LNHDA, CDR2 SQIVND (reference sequence). The CDR3 reads CASRGTVNTEAFF. As DNA, the CDR3 is TGTGCCAGTAGGGGGACCGTGAACACTGAAGCTTTCTTT.

A note on this clone: Other nucleotide sequences from this sample produce the same CDR3. The V gene is TRBV7-2, the J gene TRBJ1-2, with 10 positions matching TRBD1. The V and J ends lost 3 bases and 4 bases, in that order; junction bases with no gene match: 2. The germline V gene encodes CDR1 SGHTA and CDR2 FQGNSA. This CDR3 has 14 amino acids. CDR3: CASSLGDRGYGYTF. The CDR3 DNA is TGTGCCAGCAGCTTGGGGGACAGGGGCTATGGCTACACCTTC. Variable domain in full (rest from reference TRBV7-2 and TRBJ1-2): GAGVSQSPSNKVTEKGKDVELRCDPISGHTALYWYRQSLGQGLEFLIYFQGNSAPDKSGLPSDRFSAERTGGSVSTLTIQRTQQEDSAVYLCASSLGDRGYGYTFGSGTRLTVV.

This sequence joins TRBV27 and TRBJ2-7; D gene unclear. This CDR3 spans 14 amino acids. Germline-derived CDR1 and CDR2 are MNHEY and SMNVEV (reference sequence). Trimming left V 3 bases short and J 0 bases short, with 9 bases between. The CDR3 reads CASSFRTDSYEQYF. DNA for the CDR3: TGTGCCAGCAGTTTCCGGACCGACTCCTACGAGCAGTACTTC.

The chain links TRBV9 to TRBJ2-6; no clear D. This CDR3 comprises 17 residues. The germline V gene has CDR1 SGDLS and CDR2 YYNGEE. The V end was cut by 3 bases, the J end by 0 bases, with 13 bases between. CDR3 nucleotide sequence: TGTGCCAGCAGCGCCGGGCAGGCCAGCTCTGGGGCCAACGTCCTGACTTTC. Translating it yields CASSAGQASSGANVLTF. Variable domain in full (rest from reference TRBV9 and TRBJ2-6): DSGVTQTPKHLITATGQRVTLRCSPRSGDLSVYWYQQSLDQGLQFLIQYYNGEERAKGNILERFSAQQFPDLHSELNLSSLELGDSALYFCASSAGQASSGANVLTFGAGSRLTVL.

This clone was observed a single time. The J gene is TRBJ2-7, the V gene TRBV5-1; 12 nucleotides align to TRBD2. There are 16 residues in the CDR3. Trimming cost V 4 bases and J 6 bases; bases outside gene matches: 11. CDR1 SGHRS and CDR2 YFSETQ come from the germline V gene. This chain's CDR3 is CASSPTSGRQVGEQYF. Written as DNA, the CDR3 is TGCGCCAGCAGCCCGACTAGCGGGAGACAAGTAGGCGAGCAGTACTTC.

Regarding this clone: Additional DNA sequences in this sample encode the identical CDR3. The V and J genes are TRBV27 and TRBJ2-1; D ambiguous. The CDR3 has 13 residues. Trimming left V 4 bases short and J 5 bases short, with 9 bases between. CDR1 is MNHEY, CDR2 SMNVEV, per germline (reference sequence). For the CDR3, the DNA is TGTGCCAGCAGTTATTTGGCTGACAATGAGCAGTTCTTC. As protein: CASSYLADNEQFF.

The chain joins TRBV9 to TRBJ1-2; D is possibly TRBD1 (5 bases). Germline lookup yields CDR1 SGDLS and CDR2 YYNGEE. V was trimmed by 0 bases and J by 0 bases, leaving 12 bases between them. The CDR3 loop spans 16 amino acids. The CDR3 sequence: CASSVGDGPSNYGYTF. The CDR3 bases are TGTGCCAGCAGCGTAGGGGACGGGCCTTCTAACTATGGCTACACCTTC.

Here the CDR3 DNA reads TGTGCCAGCAGCTTACCTAGGCTAGCGGGACACAATGAGCAGTTCTTC. Translation gives CASSLPRLAGHNEQFF. V is TRBV7-8 and J is TRBJ2-1; 9 bases align to TRBD2. Trimming took 2 bases from V and 5 from J; bases not matched to a gene: 7. Germline loops: CDR1 SGHVS, CDR2 FQNEAQ. The CDR3 is 16 residues long.

V and J are TRBV5-1 and TRBJ2-1; D unclear. CDR1 SGHRS and CDR2 YFSETQ come from the germline V gene. The V gene lost 3 bases and the J gene lost 0 bases, with 10 bases spanning the gap. The CDR3 runs 15 residues. The DNA for the CDR3 is TGCGCCAGCAGCTATGGCGAGAGCTCCTACAATGAGCAGTTCTTC. This sequence encodes CASSYGESSYNEQFF.

The chain recombines TRBV7-2 with TRBJ2-1, with TRBD2 identical over 11 bases. The junction had 7 bases not matched to a gene; V was cut back by 1 base and J by 5 bases. The CDR3 spans 17 residues. Looked up from germline, CDR1 is SGHTA and CDR2 is FQGNSA. In DNA, the CDR3 is TGTGCCAGCAGCTTAGTTAGCGGGGGGGAAAGAGACAATGAGCAGTTCTTC. As protein: CASSLVSGGERDNEQFF.

The rearrangement joins TRBV7-3 to TRBJ2-1, with no clear D. Trimming removed 5 bases from V and 7 bases from J, with 12 bases in between. The CDR3 has 13 residues. Germline V CDR1 and CDR2: SGHTA, FQGTGA. The CDR3 protein is CASSPLGSNEQFF. CDR3 sequence (DNA): TGTGCCAGCAGCCCCCTAGGGTCTAATGAGCAGTTCTTC.

V gene TRBV27 combines with J gene TRBJ2-6; either TRBD1 or TRBD2 may fit D (5 bases each). The CDR3 loop spans 20 amino acids. CDR1 is MNHEY and CDR2 is SMNVEV in the germline V gene (reference sequence). Trimming shortened V by 6 bases and J by 0 bases, and 24 bases separated the two germline ends. CDR3 protein: CASRLSHSPGRRSGANVLTF. The CDR3 DNA sequence: TGTGCCAGCAGGCTTAGTCATTCCCCGGGACGGCGCTCTGGGGCCAACGTCCTGACTTTC.

The chain joins TRBV7-7 to TRBJ2-1, with unresolved D. Between the trimmed V and J ends, which lost 5 bases and 0 bases, there was a span of 14 bases. The CDR3 runs to 16 residues. Germline V CDR1 and CDR2: SSHAT, FNYEAQ (reference sequence). Here the CDR3 DNA reads TGTGCCAGCAGCAAAAGTGAACGGAGCTCCTACAATGAGCAGTTCTTC. This sequence encodes CASSKSERSSYNEQFF.

This clone has just one count. The chain uses TRBV2 and TRBJ2-1; TRBD1 matches 9 bases. The CDR3 consists of 15 residues. V trimming: 3 bases; J trimming: 3 bases; junction bases outside the gene matches: 3. In germline, CDR1 is SNHLY, CDR2 FYNNEI. The CDR3 nucleotides are TGTGCCAGCAGTGACCGGGACAGGGACTACAATGAGCAGTTCTTC. It translates to CASSDRDRDYNEQFF.

This chain connects TRBV28 to TRBJ2-3, with D maybe TRBD1 (5 bases). V was clipped by 6 bases and J by 6 bases, with 19 bases between them. Germline-derived CDR1 and CDR2 are MDHEN and SYDVKM. There are 15 residues in the CDR3. The CDR3 is CASSPLGRVADTQYF. CDR3 DNA: TGTGCCAGCAGCCCTCTGGGCAGGGTTGCGGATACGCAGTATTTT. Together with reference TRBV28 and TRBJ2-3, the CDR3 gives the full variable domain: DVKVTQSSRYLVKRTGEKVFLECVQDMDHENMFWYRQDPGLGLRLIYFSYDVKMKEKGDIPEGYSVSREKKERFSLILESASTNQTSMYLCASSPLGRVADTQYFGPGTRLTVL.

The chain joins TRBV18 to TRBJ1-2; the match to TRBD1 covers 7 bases. This CDR3 contains 18 residues. The V segment lost 4 bases and the J segment 4 bases; nucleotides outside the gene matches: 18. In germline, CDR1 is KGHSH, CDR2 LQKENI. CDR3 sequence reads: CASSLRQGVRSGSYGYTF. In DNA, the CDR3 is TGTGCCAGCTCACTACGACAGGGAGTCCGTTCGGGCAGCTATGGCTACACCTTC.